This TCR beta chain was sequenced in a study of CD8+ T cells in alopecia areata. Findings and caveats of the study: Shared TCR sequences were less clear between patients than in mice, possibly partly from HLA diversity.

Treatment: oral pan-JAK inhibitor, 5-10 mg twice daily. Lesional scalp punch biopsies and peripheral blood came from alopecia areata patients. CDR1 MNHEY and CDR2 SMNVEV come from the germline V gene (reference sequence). V was pared by 2 bases and J by 7 bases, with 12 bases between. The CDR3 contains 15 residues. On this clone itself: Its antigen remains unknown.

After isolation, RNA underwent reverse transcription to generate cDNA as the sequencing template. Some clones are missing from TCRdb's copy, which holds only in-frame ones; the method was immunoSEQ multiplex PCR. The repertoire holds 110,000 or so clones, about 61% seen once, with approximately 31% in the top ten. The chain recombines TRBV27 with TRBJ1-6; D is perhaps TRBD1 (5 bases). This receptor was obtained from a human donor with alopecia areata. The specimen comprised CD8+ T cells sorted from blood, sampled at week 4, from a patient treated with tofacitinib. The CDR3 coding sequence is TGTGCCAGCAGTTTAGGGTCGGGGGACAATTCACCCCTCCACTTT. This gives the protein CASSLGSGDNSPLHF.